The sample holds many counts of the clone carrying this T cell receptor (beta chain). From RNA transcripts, TCR beta CDR3 regions were amplified. HTBI primers were the set used in a first-round RT-PCR of the TCR CDR3. TCRdb redid the calling of the multiplex PCR reads with MiXCR, one entry per CDR3 protein. This table holds fewer than 750,000 distinct CDR3 sequences, 40% to 55% found once. This sample is drawn from a study of T cells in Graves' hyperthyroidism and ophthalmopathy. Germline assignment: CDR1 DFQATT and CDR2 SNEGSKA (reference sequence). V was clipped by 4 bases and J by 2 bases, with 6 bases between them. The length of the CDR3 is 11 residues. Calling Graves' hyperthyroidism stable meant ophthalmopathy did not progress within 18 months.

The chain joins TRBV20-1 to TRBJ2-7; the D is unclear. Sequenced: peripheral blood or thyroid tissue (not recorded which). The source of this sequence is a woman younger than 35 with Graves' hyperthyroidism. CDR3 sequence (DNA): TGCAGTGCTATTCGAGCCTACGAGCAGTACTTC. Amino acids: CSAIRAYEQYF.